The sequence of this T cell receptor beta chain was determined in a study of T cell responses to AZD1222 COVID-19 vaccine. This clone was counted a few times. The antigen is undetermined. This table comes from immunoSEQ multiplex PCR, and its TCRdb copy is limited to in-frame clones, with some not included. The table shows approximately 150,000 clones, with approximately 88% occurring only once. V lost 8 bases, J lost 2 bases, and 6 bases lay in between. The CDR3 covers 12 residues. Germline CDR1 SGHVS, CDR2 FQNEAQ. Study-wide results and caveats: Vaccine-related CD4 TCRs covered spike, predominating at 160-218 and 743-854.

The study pooled second doses at about 4 or about 12 weeks. The source of this sequence is an adult who received the AZD1222 COVID-19 vaccine. The rearrangement joins TRBV7-8 to TRBJ2-2; D possibly uses TRBD1 or TRBD2 (5 bases each). Material: peripheral blood, obtained 28 days after the second AZD1222 dose. The CDR3 bases are TGTGCCAGCGGGGGAAACACCGGGGAGCTGTTTTTT. Translation gives CASGGNTGELFF.